Following are 28 T cell receptor beta chains from one sample sequenced in a study of T cells after yellow fever vaccination. MiXCR was run by TCRdb on the 5' RACE reads, yielding one entry per CDR3 protein. The table records a few hundred thousand distinct CDR3 sequences, roughly a fifth of them present only once. Material: PBMCs, obtained 15 days after the yellow fever booster vaccination. The receptors shown here come from a man aged 25 to 45 who received the YFV17D yellow fever vaccine.

The V call is TRBV5-4, the J call TRBJ2-3; 9 nucleotides line up with TRBD2. The CDR3 loop spans 16 amino acids. Germline loops: CDR1 SGHNT, CDR2 YYREEE (reference sequence). J was trimmed by 4 bases and V by 4 bases; bases with no gene match: 10. CDR3 protein: CASSPTAGGAPDTQYF. As DNA, the CDR3 is TGTGCCAGCAGCCCGACGGCGGGGGGGGCCCCAGATACGCAGTATTTT. Based on the CDR3 plus reference TRBV5-4 and TRBJ2-3, the full variable domain is ETGVTQSPTHLIKTRGQQVTLRCSSQSGHNTVSWYQQALGQGPQFIFQYYREEENGRGNFPPRFSGLQFPNYSSELNVNALELDDSALYLCASSPTAGGAPDTQYFGPGTRLTVL.

This clonotype was seen only a few times. The chain recombines TRBV12-3 or TRBV12-4 with TRBJ2-5, with D perhaps given as TRBD1 or TRBD2 (5 bases each). The germline V and J ends were trimmed by 5 bases and 7 bases, with 14 bases remaining between them. This CDR3 has 13 amino acids. CDR3 DNA sequence: TGTGCCAGCAGTCGGGACGGCCCAGGGACCCAGTACTTC. Translated: CASSRDGPGTQYF.

The chain has TRBV6-1 and TRBJ1-3, with D perhaps TRBD1 (6 bases). Germline CDR1 is MNHNS and CDR2 is SASEGT. Deletions cut 5 bases from V and 1 base from J, with 24 bases between. The length of the CDR3 is 19 residues. As DNA, the CDR3 is TGTGCCAGCAGTAAGGCCGGGACACGAGAGAAGCCGTCTGGAAACACCATATATTTT. Translation: CASSKAGTREKPSGNTIYF.

This clonotype was seen once. The chain combines TRBV3-1 with TRBJ2-7, with TRBD1 matching over 8 bases. Germline V lookup: CDR1 LGHDT, CDR2 YNNKEL (reference sequence). The CDR3 runs to 12 residues. V lost 4 bases to trimming and J lost 9 bases; unmatched junction nucleotides: 5. CDR3 nucleotides: TGTGCCAGCAGCCTGACAGGGGACGGGCAGTACTTC. Amino acids: CASSLTGDGQYF.

This clonotype has only a few counts. The chain combines TRBV6-1 with TRBJ2-3; maybe TRBD2 (5 bases). Trimming took off 5 bases at V and 0 bases at J, with 9 bases between the two ends. Germline CDR1 and CDR2: MNHNS and SASEGT. The CDR3 extends over 14 amino acids. The CDR3 nucleotides are TGTGCCAGCAGTCCGAGGGAGAGCACAGATACGCAGTATTTT. It yields the protein CASSPRESTDTQYF.

The chain recombines TRBV28 with TRBJ1-4, with D perhaps matching TRBD1 (6 bases). Trimming left V 10 bases short and J 4 bases short, with 22 bases between. This CDR3 is built from 16 residues. Germline V gene data show CDR1 as MDHEN and CDR2 as SYDVKM. CDR3 protein: CATTGQGGEVNEKLFF. CDR3 in DNA: TGTGCCACCACCGGACAAGGGGGAGAGGTTAATGAAAAACTGTTTTTT.

The rearrangement joins TRBV20-1 to TRBJ2-3; 9 bases are a match to TRBD1. Germline CDR1 and CDR2: DFQATT and SNEGSKA (reference sequence). The trim removed 0 bases at V and 3 bases at J, leaving 7 bases unmatched. CDR3 size: 16 residues. The CDR3, as DNA: TGCAGTGCTAGAGACTTGGACAGGGGACGGACAGATACGCAGTATTTT. As protein: CSARDLDRGRTDTQYF.

This sequence joins TRBV7-9 and TRBJ2-7, with TRBD1 matching over 7 bases. From germline, CDR1 is SEHNR and CDR2 FQNEAQ (reference sequence). The CDR3 covers 14 residues. V dropped 3 bases and J dropped 3; count of bases not matched to a gene: 5. The CDR3 DNA reads as TGTGCCAGCAGCTTCGGGACAGTGGGCTACGAGCAGTACTTC. Translated, it gives CASSFGTVGYEQYF. Variable domain in full (rest from reference TRBV7-9 and TRBJ2-7): DTGVSQNPRHKITKRGQNVTFRCDPISEHNRLYWYRQTLGQGPEFLTYFQNEAQLEKSRLLSDRFSAERPKGSFSTLEIQRTEQGDSAMYLCASSFGTVGYEQYFGPGTRLTVT.

There are a few counts of this clonotype. The V and J genes are TRBV18 and TRBJ2-5; 10 bases line up with TRBD2. There are 17 residues in the CDR3. CDR1 and CDR2 (germline): KGHSH, LQKENI. The junction had 6 bases not matched to a gene; V was cut back by 1 base and J by 1 base. The chain's CDR3 is CASSPRSGRSLQETQYF. The CDR3 DNA reads as TGTGCCAGCTCACCACGTAGCGGGAGGTCCCTCCAAGAGACCCAGTACTTC.

The CDR3 sequence is CSADTSGSQDNEQFF. CDR3 nucleotide sequence: TGCAGTGCGGACACTAGCGGGAGCCAGGACAATGAGCAGTTCTTC. The rearrangement joins TRBV20-1 to TRBJ2-1, with 11 bases lining up with TRBD2. Looked up from germline, CDR1 is DFQATT and CDR2 is SNEGSKA (reference sequence). The CDR3 length is 15 residues. The V segment lost 6 bases and the J segment 5 bases; nucleotides outside the gene matches: 9.

This chain connects TRBV19 to TRBJ2-6; D uncertain. V lost 8 bases, J lost 0 bases, and 17 bases lay in between. The CDR3 contains 17 residues. The V gene's germline CDR1 is LNHDA and CDR2 SQIVND (reference sequence). CDR3 protein: CASSDTGRTSGANVLTF. The DNA of the CDR3 is TGTGCCAGTTCCGACACTGGGCGTACCTCTGGGGCCAACGTCCTGACTTTC.

The V call is TRBV7-8, the J call TRBJ2-7; no reliable D call. This CDR3 is built from 14 residues. CDR1 and CDR2 from the germline V gene are SGHVS and FQNEAQ. V was pared by 1 base and J by 2 bases, with 9 bases between. This chain's CDR3 is CASSLETPTYEQYF. DNA for the CDR3: TGTGCCAGCAGCTTAGAGACCCCAACCTACGAGCAGTACTTC.

The V and J genes are TRBV7-2 and TRBJ2-7; TRBD1 aligns across 9 bases. Trimming took 5 bases from V and 10 from J; bases not matched to a gene: 15. The CDR3 spans 15 residues. Germline loops: CDR1 SGHTA, CDR2 FQGNSA. In DNA, the CDR3 is TGTGCCAGCAGCCCATGGGTTCCGGGACAGGGAAGCCAGTACTTC. This encodes CASSPWVPGQGSQYF.

CDR3 residues: CSATGLAGNTIYF. The CDR3 DNA is TGCAGTGCGACAGGGTTGGCTGGAAACACCATATATTTT. The chain employs TRBV20-1 and TRBJ1-3, with 7 nucleotides matching TRBD1. The CDR3 extends over 13 amino acids. The J segment lost 2 bases and the V segment lost 6 bases, leaving 4 bases of the junction unmatched. Looked up from germline, CDR1 is DFQATT and CDR2 is SNEGSKA (reference sequence).

This clonotype came up a few times. The gene calls are TRBV5-1 and TRBJ2-2, with D unresolved. The CDR3 extends over 14 amino acids. CDR1 is SGHRS, CDR2 YFSETQ, per germline. With 6 bases removed from V and 4 bases from J, the gap between germline ends came to 13 bases. DNA of the CDR3: TGCGCCAGCAATGCACGAGTGGGCACCGGGGAGCTGTTTTTT. Its translation is CASNARVGTGELFF.

This clonotype was observed a handful of times. The chain combines TRBV7-2 with TRBJ2-4, with unresolved D. Trimming removed 0 bases at V and 9 bases at J, with 15 bases between. From germline, CDR1 is SGHTA and CDR2 FQGNSA. CDR3 length: 15 amino acids. The CDR3 sequence: CASSLASTSKGIQYF. Here the CDR3 DNA reads TGTGCCAGCAGCTTAGCGTCAACATCTAAGGGCATTCAGTACTTC.

This clonotype was found a few times. The rearrangement links TRBV5-4 to TRBJ2-1, with D perhaps matching TRBD1 (6 bases). CDR3 size: 13 residues. V lost 6 bases, J lost 8 bases, and 15 bases lay in between. Germline loops: CDR1 SGHNT, CDR2 YYREEE (reference sequence). The CDR3, as DNA: TGTGCCAGCACCAGACAGGCCATGGATGAGCAGTTCTTC. Translation: CASTRQAMDEQFF.

The chain has TRBV6-5 and TRBJ2-2; D is possibly TRBD1 (5 bases). Germline assignment: CDR1 MNHEY and CDR2 SVGAGI. There are 14 residues in the CDR3. With 4 bases removed from V and 4 bases from J, the gap between germline ends came to 10 bases. The CDR3: CASSFRQFTGELFF. In nucleotides, the CDR3 is TGTGCCAGCAGTTTCCGACAGTTCACCGGGGAGCTGTTTTTT.

This clonotype was observed a handful of times. The V and J genes are TRBV6-1 and TRBJ2-5, with D hard to call. There are 16 residues in the CDR3. CDR1 and CDR2 (germline): MNHNS, SASEGT. The V end was cut by 5 bases, the J end by 5 bases, with 21 bases between. The DNA for the CDR3 is TGTGCCAGCAGTCCGCGTCAGCGACCGGGTATCGAGACCCAGTACTTC. It yields the protein CASSPRQRPGIETQYF.

This clonotype was recorded only once. The genes are TRBV7-2 and TRBJ2-3; a possible D gene is TRBD2 (6 bases). This CDR3 spans 15 amino acids. Trimming cost V 3 bases and J 2 bases, with 12 bases left between them. Per germline, CDR1 SGHTA and CDR2 FQGNSA. The CDR3 region is CASSFQVADTDTQYF. The CDR3 region has the DNA TGTGCCAGCAGCTTTCAGGTAGCGGACACAGATACGCAGTATTTT.

This clonotype was seen more than once but under ten times. V and J are TRBV12-3 or TRBV12-4 and TRBJ2-6, with D possibly called TRBD1 or TRBD2 (6 bases each). Trimming stripped 6 bases from V and 4 bases from J, with 16 bases between. There are 16 residues in the CDR3. CDR3 coding DNA: TGTGCCAGCAGCAGTTGGAGGGGGATCGGGGCCAACGTCCTGACTTTC. Translating it yields CASSSWRGIGANVLTF.

The V gene is TRBV7-3, the J gene TRBJ2-1, with 7 bases matching TRBD2. V dropped 5 bases and J dropped 7; count of bases not matched to a gene: 8. The CDR3 loop spans 14 amino acids. In germline, CDR1 is SGHTA, CDR2 FQGTGA. The CDR3 region has the DNA TGTGCCAGCAGCCGCGCGGGAGCGGAGAATGAGCAGTTCTTC. As protein: CASSRAGAENEQFF.

V usage is TRBV6-5 and J usage is TRBJ2-7; 12 positions match TRBD1. V was clipped by 5 bases and J by 6 bases; unmatched bases: 11. This CDR3 spans 16 amino acids. Germline V gene data show CDR1 as MNHEY and CDR2 as SVGAGI. In DNA form, the CDR3 reads TGTGCCAGCAGTACACTCGCCGGGACAGGGGGCGGCGAGCAGTACTTC. This gives the protein CASSTLAGTGGGEQYF.

This clonotype was detected only a few times. The CDR3 protein is CASSGQGIGEQYF. The CDR3 region has the DNA TGTGCCAGCTCGGGACAGGGGATAGGGGAGCAGTACTTC. The V gene is TRBV27, the J gene TRBJ2-7; 10 positions match TRBD1. The germline gives CDR1 MNHEY, CDR2 SMNVEV (reference sequence). This CDR3 contains 13 residues. With 8 bases clipped from V and 7 bases from J, the junction kept 8 bases outside the gene matches.

This chain connects TRBV28 to TRBJ2-7; D call uncertain. Per germline, CDR1 MDHEN and CDR2 SYDVKM. Trimming stripped 7 bases from V and 3 bases from J, with 13 bases between. The CDR3 runs 13 residues. The CDR3 loop is CASTLGVIYEQYF. For the CDR3, the DNA is TGTGCCAGCACCCTTGGGGTGATCTACGAGCAGTACTTC.

The genes are TRBV13 and TRBJ2-1; 8 bases are shared with TRBD1. The V gene end was trimmed by 5 bases and the J gene end by 2 bases; junction bases not matched to a gene: 8. CDR3 length equals 16 residues. Germline V gene data show CDR1 as PRHDT and CDR2 as FYEKMQ (reference sequence). CDR3 sequence reads: CASSETSGGAYNEQFF. The CDR3 bases are TGTGCCAGCAGCGAGACTTCAGGGGGCGCCTACAATGAGCAGTTCTTC.

The chain is built from TRBV25-1 and TRBJ2-2; no reliable D call. The CDR3 is 13 residues long. Trimming stripped 8 bases from V and 5 bases from J, with 12 bases between. Germline loops: CDR1 MGHDK, CDR2 SYGVNS. The DNA for the CDR3 is TGTGCCAGCGGCTCTGCTGTAACCGGGGAGCTGTTTTTT. This translates into CASGSAVTGELFF.

This clonotype was seen a few times. The chain links TRBV7-6 to TRBJ2-1, with 12 bases fitting TRBD2. Germline lookup yields CDR1 SGHVS and CDR2 FNYEAQ. The CDR3 consists of 18 residues. J was trimmed by 1 base and V by 4 bases; bases with no gene match: 8. CDR3 coding DNA: TGTGCCAGCAGCTGGACGACTAGCGGGAGTACATCCTACAATGAGCAGTTCTTC. Encoded protein: CASSWTTSGSTSYNEQFF.